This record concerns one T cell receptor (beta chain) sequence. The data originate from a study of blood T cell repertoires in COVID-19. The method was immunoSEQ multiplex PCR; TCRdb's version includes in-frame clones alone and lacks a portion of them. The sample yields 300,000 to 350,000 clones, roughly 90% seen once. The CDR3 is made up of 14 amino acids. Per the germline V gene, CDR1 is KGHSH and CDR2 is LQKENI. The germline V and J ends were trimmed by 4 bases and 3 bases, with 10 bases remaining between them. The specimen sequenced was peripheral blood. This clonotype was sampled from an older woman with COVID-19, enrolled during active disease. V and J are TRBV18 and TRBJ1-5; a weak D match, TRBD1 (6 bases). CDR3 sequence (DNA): TGTGCCAGCTCACAACAGGGATCCAATCAGCCCCAGCATTTT. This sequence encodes CASSQQGSNQPQHF.